The 18 T cell receptor beta chains reported below all come from one sample, sequenced in a study of identical twins (dated by TCRdb to about 2016). Libraries were built with 5' RACE. Sequenced using an Illumina HiSeq 2000. TCRdb trimmed the raw reads at Q25, called clones with MiXCR and kept productive beta chains. When rows share a CDR3 protein, they turn into one entry using the most common DNA and genes. The sample table lists 1.5 million to 2 million distinct CDR3 sequences, 25% to 35% of them with a count of one. The ten largest clonotypes hold 0.25% to 0.3% of the sample. Input material: cord blood. The receptors stem from a newborn girl in good health.

The chain combines TRBV7-9 with TRBJ2-1; TRBD2 matches at 10 bases. The better agreement between TRBJ2-7 and the DNA end casts doubt on the J call. CDR3 length: 16 residues. Germline V CDR1 and CDR2: SEHNR, FQNEAQ (reference sequence). Written as DNA, the CDR3 is TGTGCCAGCAGCCCCAATAGCGGGGGGTCCTACAATGAGCAGTACTTC. Protein product: CASSPNSGGSYNEQYF.

V gene TRBV10-2 combines with J gene TRBJ2-3; the D is unclear. Trimming took 9 bases from V and 5 from J, leaving 9 bases between them. Germline CDR1 reads WSHSY; CDR2 reads SAAADI. This CDR3 comprises 11 residues. CDR3 residues: CASCMGDTQYF. CDR3 in DNA: TGCGCCAGTTGCATGGGAGATACGCAGTATTTT.

There are a few counts of this clonotype. The chain has TRBV20-1 and TRBJ2-1; TRBD2 aligns across 14 bases. The CDR3 has 15 residues. After removal of 1 base from V and 8 bases from J, the junction contained 4 bases not matched to a gene. The germline V gene encodes CDR1 DFQATT and CDR2 SNEGSKA (reference sequence). CDR3 DNA sequence: TGCAGTGCTAGAGCGGGGACTAGCGGGGGTTATGAGCAGTTCTTC. Its translation is CSARAGTSGGYEQFF.

The J gene is TRBJ2-5, the V gene TRBV7-2; perhaps TRBD2 as D (7 bases). The germline V and J ends were trimmed by 7 bases and 5 bases, with 14 bases remaining between them. CDR3 size: 13 residues. The germline V gene encodes CDR1 SGHTA and CDR2 FQGNSA. The CDR3 protein is CASTGLGGETQYF. The CDR3 DNA reads TGTGCCAGCACCGGACTAGGGGGTGAGACCCAGTACTTC.

The rearrangement links TRBV3-1 to TRBJ2-2, with 11 bases fitting TRBD1. This CDR3 comprises 16 residues. After removal of 6 bases from V and 5 bases from J, the junction contained 8 bases not matched to a gene. From germline, CDR1 is LGHDT and CDR2 YNNKEL (reference sequence). This CDR3 reads CASSWTGGARTGELFF. The CDR3 coding sequence is TGTGCCAGCAGTTGGACAGGGGGCGCCAGGACCGGGGAGCTGTTTTTT.

The genes are TRBV11-2 and TRBJ2-5; 10 bases agree with TRBD2. Germline values: CDR1 SGHAT, CDR2 FQNNGV. V shed 6 bases and J 11 bases; nucleotides not matched to a gene: 18. There are 16 residues in the CDR3. CDR3 coding DNA: TGTGCCAGCAGGCCCCAGCTAGCGGGGGCGGACAATGAGCAGTACTTC. Translating gives CASRPQLAGADNEQYF.

This clonotype showed up just a few times. The V and J genes are TRBV10-3 and TRBJ1-6; 8 positions match TRBD1. CDR1 ENHRY and CDR2 SYGVKD come from the germline V gene. CDR3 size: 16 residues. V was pared by 0 bases and J by 7 bases, with 5 bases of the junction left unmatched. CDR3: CAISESHRGSNSPLHF. The CDR3 nucleotides read TGTGCCATCAGTGAGTCCCACAGGGGGTCCAATTCACCCCTCCACTTT.

This clonotype occurred a few times. The V gene is TRBV12-3 or TRBV12-4, the J gene TRBJ1-1, with TRBD1 as a possible D gene (6 bases). CDR3 size: 15 residues. The ends were cut back, 5 bases at V and 2 bases at J, with 15 bases in the middle. The CDR3 bases are TGTGCCAGCAGTAGTTCTCGACAGGTTAACACTGAAGCTTTCTTT. Its translation: CASSSSRQVNTEAFF.

This clonotype was seen a few times. V and J are TRBV7-9 and TRBJ2-1; 7 positions match TRBD2. The ends lost 0 bases at V and 2 bases at J; junction bases unmatched: 10. The CDR3 extends over 18 amino acids. Germline-derived CDR1 and CDR2 are SEHNR and FQNEAQ (reference sequence). The CDR3 is CASSLARGERGPYNEQFF. The CDR3 region has the DNA TGTGCCAGCAGCTTAGCGAGGGGAGAGCGGGGACCCTACAATGAGCAGTTCTTC.

This clonotype came up a few times. The V call is TRBV6-1, the J call TRBJ2-7, with 7 bases fitting TRBD2. This CDR3 spans 13 amino acids. Trimming took 4 bases from V and 2 from J; bases not matched to a gene: 2. Germline V gene sequence: CDR1 MNHNS, CDR2 SASEGT. The CDR3 protein is CASSGTRTYEQYF. The CDR3 DNA reads as TGTGCCAGCAGTGGGACTAGAACCTACGAGCAGTACTTC.

This clonotype showed up just a few times. The J gene is TRBJ2-7, the V gene TRBV29-1; 7 bases are shared with TRBD2. Trimming at V came to 3 bases and at J to 1 base, leaving 12 bases not matched to a gene. Germline CDR1 SQVTM, CDR2 ANQGSEA. The CDR3 is 16 residues long. CDR3 amino acids: CSVEALQREISYEQYF. Written as DNA, the CDR3 is TGCAGCGTTGAGGCACTTCAGCGGGAAATTTCCTACGAGCAGTACTTC.

The rearrangement links TRBV2 to TRBJ2-5, with D tentatively TRBD2 (6 bases). Between the trimmed V and J ends, which lost 6 bases and 1 base, there was a span of 9 bases. CDR3 length: 13 amino acids. Germline CDR1 reads SNHLY; CDR2 reads FYNNEI. CDR3 DNA: TGTGCCAGCAGGAAACTAGCCCAAGAGACCCAGTACTTC. Translation: CASRKLAQETQYF.

The chain combines TRBV20-1 with TRBJ2-7, with TRBD1 matching over 7 bases. The CDR3 consists of 10 residues. V dropped 5 bases and J dropped 7; count of bases not matched to a gene: 2. Germline V CDR1 and CDR2: DFQATT, SNEGSKA (reference sequence). This chain's CDR3 is CSAVQGEQYF. CDR3 nucleotide sequence: TGCAGTGCTGTACAGGGGGAGCAGTACTTC.

This clonotype showed up many times. This CDR3 is CASSLGPQGAYGYTF. The DNA for the CDR3 is TGTGCCAGCAGTTTAGGGCCGCAGGGGGCGTATGGCTACACCTTC. The rearrangement joins TRBV27 to TRBJ1-2; TRBD1 aligns across 8 bases. V gave up 2 bases and J gave up 5 bases; unmatched junction bases: 7. The CDR3 spans 15 residues. Germline V CDR1 and CDR2: MNHEY, SMNVEV (reference sequence).

CDR3 bases: TGCAGTGCTAGGCGCGGAGAGTATAGCAATCAGCCCCAGCATTTT. Translated: CSARRGEYSNQPQHF. The V call is TRBV20-1, the J call TRBJ1-5, with D hard to call. Deletions cut 3 bases from V and 0 bases from J, with 12 bases between. CDR1 DFQATT and CDR2 SNEGSKA come from the germline V gene (reference sequence). The CDR3 is 15 amino acids.

The chain recombines TRBV20-1 with TRBJ2-1; TRBD2 agrees at 8 bases. CDR3 length: 15 amino acids. Looked up from germline, CDR1 is DFQATT and CDR2 is SNEGSKA (reference sequence). V gave up 1 base and J gave up 10 bases; unmatched junction bases: 12. The CDR3 protein is CSARVGRGAPYEQFF. The CDR3 DNA is TGCAGTGCTAGAGTGGGGCGGGGGGCTCCCTACGAGCAGTTCTTC.

Of note for this clonotype: At one end the junction does not follow the germline gene, possibly because of a read error. J is TRBJ1-5 and V is TRBV29-1; perhaps TRBD1 as D (5 bases). The length of the CDR3 is 13 residues. CDR1 and CDR2 (germline): SQVTM, ANQGSEA. CDR3 sequence: CSTGGGVDQPRHF. DNA of the CDR3: TGCAGCACAGGCGGGGGAGTGGATCAGCCCCGGCATTTT.

DNA of the CDR3: TGCAGTGCTAGCCGAAGCCATGAGCAGTTCTTC. Translating it yields CSASRSHEQFF. The V and J genes are TRBV20-1 and TRBJ2-1; D unresolved. With 3 bases removed from V and 8 bases from J, the gap between germline ends came to 8 bases. This CDR3 has 11 residues. Germline V gives CDR1 DFQATT, CDR2 SNEGSKA (reference sequence).